The 31 T cell receptor beta chains below come from one sample, sequenced in a study of blood T cells in healthy people across ages. PCR was performed a second time for about 7 to 12 cycles using a sample-barcoded 5' primer and a J-beta primer mix. TCRdb redid the calling of the 5' RACE reads with MiXCR, one entry per CDR3 protein. Here the sample spans about 970,000 distinct CDR3 sequences, roughly 51% being singletons. What was sequenced was blood. These receptors all stem from a woman aged 55-75 years in good health.

The chain links TRBV7-9 to TRBJ2-1; D tentatively fits TRBD1 or TRBD2 (5 bases each). Deletions cut 3 bases from V and 10 bases from J, with 10 bases between. The CDR3 has 12 amino acids. Germline V gives CDR1 SEHNR, CDR2 FQNEAQ (reference sequence). CDR3 loop: CASSFPGTEQFF. Written as DNA, the CDR3 is TGTGCCAGCAGCTTTCCCGGGACGGAGCAGTTCTTC.

The J gene is TRBJ2-1, the V gene TRBV5-1; no clear D. V lost 5 bases and J lost 4, with 13 bases in between. This CDR3 contains 14 residues. Germline values: CDR1 SGHRS, CDR2 YFSETQ. The CDR3 protein is CASSPIGLYNEQFF. CDR3 nucleotide sequence: TGCGCCAGCAGTCCGATTGGTTTGTACAATGAGCAGTTCTTC.

The chain employs TRBV6-1 and TRBJ2-4; 7 bases are a match to TRBD1. The J call is doubtful: the DNA matches TRBJ2-7 better. The germline V gene encodes CDR1 MNHNS and CDR2 SASEGT. This CDR3 contains 13 residues. CDR3 bases: TGTGCCAGCAGTATGGGACAGACCTACGAGCAGTACTTC. This sequence encodes CASSMGQTYEQYF.

V usage is TRBV20-1 and J usage is TRBJ2-7; no clear D. The CDR3 loop spans 14 amino acids. Germline CDR1 reads DFQATT; CDR2 reads SNEGSKA (reference sequence). V was pared by 2 bases and J by 5 bases, with 16 bases between. The CDR3 spells CSARNAATVDEQYF. The DNA of the CDR3 is TGCAGTGCTAGAAACGCGGCGACGGTGGACGAGCAGTACTTC.

This chain connects TRBV18 to TRBJ2-1, with a possible D match to TRBD1 (6 bases). Germline CDR1 and CDR2: KGHSH and LQKENI. This CDR3 contains 14 residues. V gave up 3 bases and J gave up 8 bases, with 14 bases separating them. The CDR3 sequence: CASSPYRDLDEQFF. In nucleotides, the CDR3 is TGTGCCAGCTCACCGTACAGGGATCTCGATGAGCAGTTCTTC.

This chain uses TRBV11-3 with TRBJ2-4; no clear D gene. Gene TRBJ2-7 matches the end of the DNA better, so the J call may be wrong. Germline-derived CDR1 and CDR2 are SGHNT and YENEEA. The CDR3 loop spans 13 amino acids. The CDR3 region has the DNA TGTGCCAGCAGCCAAACGACCTCGACCGAGCAGTACTTC. This encodes CASSQTTSTEQYF.

The chain has TRBV18 and TRBJ2-7; D possibly uses TRBD1 or TRBD2 (6 bases each). The DNA end is more similar to TRBJ2-5, so the J call may be wrong. Germline CDR1 reads KGHSH; CDR2 reads LQKENI. The CDR3 consists of 15 residues. Here the CDR3 DNA reads TGTGCCAGCTCACCGGCGGGACATAAAAAAGAGACCCAGTACTTC. Translating gives CASSPAGHKKETQYF.

This clonotype has a handful of counts. The chain has TRBV5-5 and TRBJ2-7; perhaps D is TRBD1 or TRBD2 (5 bases each). This CDR3 region has 13 residues. The germline gives CDR1 SGHKS, CDR2 YYEKEE (reference sequence). Trimming took off 2 bases at V and 7 bases at J, with 13 bases between the two ends. CDR3 amino acids: CASSFGTQPEQYF. The CDR3 DNA follows: TGTGCCAGCAGCTTCGGGACGCAGCCTGAGCAGTACTTC.

V gene TRBV6-5 combines with J gene TRBJ2-7, with 7 bases lining up with TRBD2. With V trimmed by 5 bases and J by 7 bases, 14 bases remained unmatched. The CDR3 loop spans 15 amino acids. In germline, CDR1 is MNHEY, CDR2 SVGAGI. CDR3 sequence: CASSNPALAGVEQYF. The DNA of the CDR3 is TGTGCCAGCAGTAACCCGGCGTTAGCGGGTGTAGAGCAGTACTTC.

The chain carries TRBV15 and TRBJ2-5; the D gene is possibly TRBD1 (5 bases). The V and J ends lost 5 bases and 0 bases respectively, with 22 bases between them. CDR3 length: 18 residues. Germline V gene lookup returns CDR1 LNHNV and CDR2 YYDKDF (reference sequence). CDR3 coding DNA: TGTGCCACCAGCGGCCCGACAGCCCTAACCCTCCACCAAGAGACCCAGTACTTC. This gives the protein CATSGPTALTLHQETQYF.

This clonotype was detected a few times. The chain combines TRBV12-3 or TRBV12-4 with TRBJ1-1, with TRBD1 as a possible D gene (5 bases). CDR3 size: 13 residues. Trimming shortened V by 6 bases and J by 3 bases, and 11 bases separated the two germline ends. CDR3 sequence (DNA): TGTGCCAGCAGCTCCGACAGAGACACTGAAGCTTTCTTT. It yields the protein CASSSDRDTEAFF.

The chain employs TRBV20-1 and TRBJ1-5, with 10 positions matching TRBD1. This CDR3 is built from 17 residues. V lost 2 bases, J lost 0 bases, and 7 bases stayed unmatched. CDR1 and CDR2 from the germline V gene are DFQATT and SNEGSKA (reference sequence). CDR3 in DNA: TGCAGTGCTAGACCGGGACAGGGGCCTTATAGCAATCAGCCCCAGCATTTT. Amino acid sequence: CSARPGQGPYSNQPQHF.

The rearrangement links TRBV20-1 to TRBJ2-1; a possible D gene is TRBD2 (6 bases). From germline, CDR1 is DFQATT and CDR2 SNEGSKA (reference sequence). There are 13 residues in the CDR3. The germline V and J ends were trimmed by 5 bases and 6 bases, with 14 bases remaining between them. CDR3: CSAESSSGNEQFF. For the CDR3, the DNA is TGCAGTGCTGAATCGAGTAGCGGCAATGAGCAGTTCTTC.

This chain joins TRBV7-3 and TRBJ2-3; D gene unclear. V was clipped by 2 bases and J by 2 bases, with 11 bases between them. The CDR3 is 15 amino acids. CDR1 is SGHTA, CDR2 FQGTGA, per germline. The CDR3 DNA follows: TGTGCCAGCAGCTTAGGCCGGACCCTCACAGATACGCAGTATTTT. It translates to CASSLGRTLTDTQYF.

The chain combines TRBV12-3 or TRBV12-4 with TRBJ2-3, with unresolved D. Trimming cost V 1 base and J 8 bases, with 10 bases left between them. The CDR3 spans 13 residues. The CDR3: CASSLVQSGTQYF. The CDR3 DNA is TGTGCCAGCAGTTTAGTCCAGAGTGGTACGCAGTATTTT.

The chain employs TRBV4-1 and TRBJ1-6; 8 bases are shared with TRBD1. J gave up 8 bases and V 4 bases, and 7 bases lay outside the gene matches. The CDR3 runs 15 residues. Germline CDR1 reads MGHRA; CDR2 reads YSYEKL. The CDR3 spells CASSLRQGLDSPLHF. CDR3 in DNA: TGCGCCAGCAGCCTCAGACAGGGGTTGGATTCACCCCTCCACTTT.

The V and J genes are TRBV6-6 and TRBJ2-3; a possible D gene is TRBD2 (6 bases). The germline V and J ends were trimmed by 6 bases and 4 bases, with 20 bases remaining between them. CDR1 and CDR2 from the germline V gene are MNHNY and SVGAGI (reference sequence). This CDR3 is 16 amino acids long. Here the CDR3 DNA reads TGTGCCAGCAGGCCTCCGGGACTGTCAGCGTCAGATACGCAGTATTTT. Amino acid sequence: CASRPPGLSASDTQYF.

This chain links TRBV9 with TRBJ2-1; D possibly matches TRBD1 or TRBD2 (5 bases each). The germline V gene encodes CDR1 SGDLS and CDR2 YYNGEE. The CDR3 totals 15 residues. V dropped 0 bases and J dropped 5 bases, with 12 bases sitting between them. This chain's CDR3 is CASSVGFGADNEQFF. The CDR3 DNA reads TGTGCCAGCAGCGTAGGTTTCGGGGCCGACAATGAGCAGTTCTTC.

This rearrangement joins TRBV19 to TRBJ1-3; possible D gene TRBD1, 5 bases. The CDR3 consists of 14 residues. Per the germline V gene, CDR1 is LNHDA and CDR2 is SQIVND (reference sequence). V lost 3 bases and J lost 4, with 10 bases in between. CDR3 sequence reads: CASSIRGRGNTIYF. As DNA, the CDR3 is TGTGCCAGTAGTATTCGGGGCCGCGGAAACACCATATATTTT.

The rearrangement links TRBV20-1 to TRBJ2-1; the D is unclear. Trimming took 0 bases from V and 3 from J, leaving 15 bases between them. This CDR3 region has 16 residues. Germline assignment: CDR1 DFQATT and CDR2 SNEGSKA (reference sequence). CDR3 sequence: CSARDPSRTNYNEQFF. The CDR3 region has the DNA TGCAGTGCTAGAGATCCGAGCAGGACGAACTACAATGAGCAGTTCTTC.

This clonotype was found a few times. A much bigger clone sits one base away, suggesting this may be a read error. The gene calls are TRBV9 and TRBJ2-3; 9 positions match TRBD1. The CDR3 sequence is 15 residues long. The J segment lost 4 bases and the V segment lost 3 bases, leaving 6 bases of the junction unmatched. Germline V gene sequence: CDR1 SGDLS, CDR2 YYNGEE. The CDR3 coding sequence is TGTGCCAGCAGCGGAGACGGACAGGGGCCAGATACGCAGTATTTT. Its translation: CASSGDGQGPDTQYF.

The rearrangement links TRBV11-2 to TRBJ2-1; 10 nucleotides align to TRBD2. The J segment lost 0 bases and the V segment lost 5 bases, leaving 16 bases of the junction unmatched. The CDR3 runs 20 residues. Germline V gives CDR1 SGHAT, CDR2 FQNNGV. The CDR3 region is CASSQIRRTGLALSYNEQFF. The DNA of the CDR3 is TGTGCCAGCAGCCAAATAAGACGAACGGGACTAGCGCTCTCCTACAATGAGCAGTTCTTC.

The chain employs TRBV6-5 and TRBJ2-6, with TRBD1 matching 8 bases. V gave up 6 bases and J gave up 1 base; unmatched junction bases: 5. CDR3 length: 16 residues. Per germline, CDR1 MNHEY and CDR2 SVGAGI. This CDR3 is CASSPGGGSGANVLTF. In DNA, the CDR3 is TGTGCCAGCAGCCCAGGGGGCGGTTCTGGGGCCAACGTCCTGACTTTC.

This clonotype has only a few counts. The rearrangement uses TRBV29-1 and TRBJ2-7; D is tentatively TRBD1 or TRBD2 (5 bases each). Per the germline V gene, CDR1 is SQVTM and CDR2 is ANQGSEA. The CDR3 sequence is 16 residues long. The V end lost 5 bases, the J end lost 0 bases, and 20 bases lay between the germline ends. The CDR3 sequence: CSVQGYSPRGSYEQYF. CDR3 DNA: TGCAGCGTTCAGGGATATAGTCCGAGGGGCTCCTACGAGCAGTACTTC.

This clonotype was recorded once. This chain joins TRBV7-2 and TRBJ2-3; 14 bases line up with TRBD2. Germline CDR1 SGHTA, CDR2 FQGNSA. The CDR3 contains 17 residues. V gave up 5 bases and J gave up 0 bases; unmatched junction bases: 4. DNA of the CDR3: TGTGCCAGCAGCATAAGACTAGCGGGAGGGAGCACAGATACGCAGTATTTT. It specifies CASSIRLAGGSTDTQYF.

This chain uses TRBV2 with TRBJ1-2, with 7 bases matching TRBD1. From germline, CDR1 is SNHLY and CDR2 FYNNEI. V trimming: 6 bases; J trimming: 1 base; junction bases outside the gene matches: 11. The CDR3 consists of 16 residues. The DNA for the CDR3 is TGTGCCAGCAGCCGAGATCGACAGGGCCTTAACTATGGCTACACCTTC. Translated: CASSRDRQGLNYGYTF.

The rearrangement uses TRBV3-1 and TRBJ1-1; perhaps TRBD1 as D (5 bases). The CDR3 covers 15 residues. V gave up 0 bases and J gave up 1 base, with 9 bases separating them. Germline CDR1 is LGHDT and CDR2 is YNNKEL (reference sequence). The CDR3 DNA reads as TGTGCCAGCAGCCAAGACCCCGGGGGGAACACTGAAGCTTTCTTT. This translates into CASSQDPGGNTEAFF.

The genes are TRBV11-1 and TRBJ2-2; TRBD1 aligns across 12 bases. This CDR3 region has 15 residues. V was pared by 5 bases and J by 6 bases, with 4 bases of the junction left unmatched. Germline V gene sequence: CDR1 SGHAT, CDR2 FQDESV (reference sequence). CDR3 in amino acids: CASSRGQGAAGELFF. CDR3 nucleotide sequence: TGTGCCAGCAGCAGGGGACAGGGGGCCGCCGGGGAGCTGTTTTTT. Filled out from reference TRBV11-1 and TRBJ2-2, the complete variable domain reads EAEVAQSPRYKITEKSQAVAFWCDPISGHATLYWYRQILGQGPELLVQFQDESVVDDSQLPKDRFSAERLKGVDSTLKIQPAELGDSAMYLCASSRGQGAAGELFFGEGSRLTVL.

The J gene is TRBJ2-1, the V gene TRBV11-1, with TRBD2 as a possible D gene (5 bases). Germline assignment: CDR1 SGHAT and CDR2 FQDESV (reference sequence). CDR3 length: 17 residues. The V gene lost 1 base and the J gene lost 7 bases, with 20 bases spanning the gap. CDR3 sequence: CASSLELASGTLNEQFF. Here the CDR3 DNA reads TGTGCCAGCAGCTTAGAGCTAGCATCCGGAACATTGAATGAGCAGTTCTTC. Filled out from reference TRBV11-1 and TRBJ2-1, the complete variable domain reads EAEVAQSPRYKITEKSQAVAFWCDPISGHATLYWYRQILGQGPELLVQFQDESVVDDSQLPKDRFSAERLKGVDSTLKIQPAELGDSAMYLCASSLELASGTLNEQFFGPGTRLTVL.

The gene calls are TRBV6-6 and TRBJ2-7, with 8 nucleotides matching TRBD1. The CDR3 length is 15 residues. Germline CDR1 and CDR2: MNHNY and SVGAGI (reference sequence). Trimming at V came to 6 bases and at J to 2 bases, leaving 9 bases not matched to a gene. This CDR3 reads CASRESQTGAYEQYF. DNA for the CDR3: TGTGCCAGCAGAGAATCTCAGACAGGGGCCTACGAGCAGTACTTC.

The chain combines TRBV3-1 with TRBJ1-2; a possible D gene is TRBD1 (6 bases). The CDR3 has 14 amino acids. Trimming left V 0 bases short and J 8 bases short, with 13 bases between. Looked up from germline, CDR1 is LGHDT and CDR2 is YNNKEL (reference sequence). The CDR3 loop reads CASSQDQGSGGYTF. CDR3 sequence (DNA): TGTGCCAGCAGCCAAGATCAGGGGTCGGGCGGCTACACCTTC.